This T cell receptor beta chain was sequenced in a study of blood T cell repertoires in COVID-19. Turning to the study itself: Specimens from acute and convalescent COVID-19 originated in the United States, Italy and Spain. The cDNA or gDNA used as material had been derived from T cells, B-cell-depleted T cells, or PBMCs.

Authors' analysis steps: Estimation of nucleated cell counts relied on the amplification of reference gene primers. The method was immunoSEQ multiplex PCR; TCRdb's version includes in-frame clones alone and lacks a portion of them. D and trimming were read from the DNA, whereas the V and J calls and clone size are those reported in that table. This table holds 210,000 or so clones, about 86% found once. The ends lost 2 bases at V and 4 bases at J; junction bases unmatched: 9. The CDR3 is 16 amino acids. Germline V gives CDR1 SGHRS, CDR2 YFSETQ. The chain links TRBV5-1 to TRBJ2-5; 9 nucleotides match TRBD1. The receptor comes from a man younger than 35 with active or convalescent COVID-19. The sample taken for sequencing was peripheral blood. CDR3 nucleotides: TGCGCCAGCAGCTTATGGGGACAGGGTGGGCGAGAGACCCAGTACTTC. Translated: CASSLWGQGGRETQYF.